This record covers a single TCR beta chain. Other DNA sequences in this sample translate to the same CDR3. Germline V gene sequence: CDR1 SNHLY, CDR2 FYNNEI. V dropped 5 bases and J dropped 5; count of bases not matched to a gene: 6. The CDR3 has 14 residues. Seattle's cohort entered during active infection and was followed longitudinally. Per the original data handling: Estimation of nucleated cell counts was performed using reference gene primer amplification. Generated by immunoSEQ multiplex PCR, the TCRdb table keeps only in-frame clones and is missing some. V, J and clone size are those of that table, while D and trimming were read from the DNA. The sample lists some 270,000 clones, 90% occurring once. This record belongs to a study of blood T cell repertoires in COVID-19. Study-level background: Specimens from acute and convalescent COVID-19 originated in the United States, Italy and Spain. Nucleic acid was either cDNA or gDNA, and it came from T cells, B-cell-depleted T cells, or PBMCs.

The receptor was derived from a woman in her sixties or seventies with COVID-19, enrolled during active disease. V is TRBV2 and J is TRBJ1-2; TRBD1 matches at 9 bases. Sequences were obtained from peripheral blood. CDR3 amino acids: CASSPQGAGYGYTF. The DNA of the CDR3 is TGTGCCAGCAGTCCACAGGGGGCCGGGTATGGCTACACCTTC. The full variable domain, completed using reference TRBV2 and TRBJ1-2, is EPEVTQTPSHQVTQMGQEVILRCVPISNHLYFYWYRQILGQKVEFLVSFYNNEISEKSEIFDDQFSVERPDGSNFTLKIRSTKLEDSAMYFCASSPQGAGYGYTFGSGTRLTVV.